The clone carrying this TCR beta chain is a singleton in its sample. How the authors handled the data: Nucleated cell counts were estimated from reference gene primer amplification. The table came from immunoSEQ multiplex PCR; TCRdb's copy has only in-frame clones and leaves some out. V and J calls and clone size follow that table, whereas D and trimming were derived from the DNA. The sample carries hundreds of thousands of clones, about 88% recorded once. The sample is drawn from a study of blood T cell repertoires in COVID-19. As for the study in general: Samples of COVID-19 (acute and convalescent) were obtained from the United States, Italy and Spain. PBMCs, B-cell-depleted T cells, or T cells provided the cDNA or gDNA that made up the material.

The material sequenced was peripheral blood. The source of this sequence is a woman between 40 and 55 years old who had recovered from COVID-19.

The CDR3 spells CASSHTAGTGSYEQYF. The CDR3 region has the DNA TGTGCCAGCAGCCATACGGCCGGGACAGGGAGCTACGAGCAGTACTTC. This chain links TRBV3-1 (or the pseudogene TRBV3-2) with TRBJ2-7; 9 nucleotides align to TRBD1. The CDR3 is 16 residues long. V shed 3 bases, J shed 3 bases, and the junction held 9 bases outside the gene matches. The V gene's germline CDR1 is LGHDT and CDR2 YNNKEL (reference sequence).